These 9 T cell receptor beta chains share one sample of origin, sequenced in a study of OX40 agonist ivuxolimab in advanced cancers. The protocol was immunoSEQ multiplex PCR, while the TCRdb copy is restricted to in-frame clones and leaves out a portion. The sample yields roughly 62,000 clones, roughly 90% seen once. The sample here was CD4+ or CD8+ T cells sorted from blood, taken in a trial of the OX40 agonist ivuxolimab. These receptors all come from an adult with an advanced solid tumor such as melanoma, head and neck, liver or kidney cancer.

This clone was detected only once. The J gene is TRBJ1-4, the V gene TRBV10-2; D gene unclear. With 6 bases removed from V and 6 bases from J, the gap between germline ends came to 17 bases. CDR3 size: 15 residues. The germline CDR1 and CDR2 sequences are WSHSY and SAAADI. CDR3 region: CASRVHGVGDEKLFF. The CDR3 nucleotides are TGCGCCAGCAGGGTTCATGGCGTTGGTGATGAAAAACTGTTTTTT.

The rearrangement links TRBV5-1 to TRBJ2-7, with D unresolved. The V end was cut by 4 bases, the J end by 2 bases, with 13 bases between. From germline, CDR1 is SGHRS and CDR2 YFSETQ. This CDR3 comprises 14 residues. The CDR3 spells CASSERPAPYEQYF. CDR3 DNA sequence: TGCGCCAGCAGCGAAAGGCCTGCGCCCTACGAGCAGTACTTC.

V gene TRBV7-8 combines with J gene TRBJ2-1, with TRBD2 matching over 9 bases. J lost 2 bases, V lost 4 bases, and 3 bases had no gene match. CDR3 length: 15 amino acids. Germline-derived CDR1 and CDR2 are SGHVS and FQNEAQ. This CDR3 is CASSSSGGTYNEQFF. The CDR3 coding sequence is TGTGCCAGCAGCTCCAGCGGGGGGACCTACAATGAGCAGTTCTTC.

The chain links TRBV11-3 to TRBJ1-1; TRBD1 might be the D (6 bases). CDR3 size: 13 residues. The V gene's germline CDR1 is SGHNT and CDR2 YENEEA. V lost 5 bases and J 3 bases, leaving 10 bases between the germline ends. The DNA for the CDR3 is TGTGCCAGCAGCCGCGCAGGGGACACTGAAGCTTTCTTT. Translating gives CASSRAGDTEAFF.

V is TRBV7-2 and J is TRBJ2-7, with a possible D match to TRBD1 (5 bases). Per the germline V gene, CDR1 is SGHTA and CDR2 is FQGNSA. Trimming shortened V by 2 bases and J by 7 bases, and 15 bases separated the two germline ends. This CDR3 has 14 residues. Here the CDR3 DNA reads TGTGCCAGCAGCTTAATGGCGTCGAAGGGGGAGCAGTACTTC. As protein: CASSLMASKGEQYF.

The gene calls are TRBV5-6 and TRBJ1-6, with a possible D match to TRBD1 (5 bases). Germline assignment: CDR1 SGHDT and CDR2 YYEEEE. The CDR3 extends over 14 amino acids. V lost 4 bases to trimming and J lost 7 bases, with 12 bases between them. The CDR3 reads CASSPGTGNSPLHF. DNA for the CDR3: TGTGCCAGCAGCCCTGGGACGGGAAATTCACCCCTCCACTTT.

The V gene is TRBV5-1, the J gene TRBJ2-3; D gene uncertain. This CDR3 is built from 14 residues. The V and J ends lost 5 bases and 1 base respectively, with 11 bases between them. CDR1 is SGHRS and CDR2 is YFSETQ in the germline V gene. This CDR3 reads CASRSVLGTDTQYF. For the CDR3, the DNA is TGCGCCAGCAGGTCAGTCCTAGGCACAGATACGCAGTATTTT.

V usage is TRBV11-2 and J usage is TRBJ2-5; perhaps TRBD1 as D (5 bases). V lost 5 bases and J lost 5, with 12 bases in between. The length of the CDR3 is 13 residues. CDR1 and CDR2 (germline): SGHAT, FQNNGV. The CDR3 protein is CASSLGALETQYF. The CDR3 nucleotides are TGTGCCAGCAGCCTAGGGGCCCTGGAGACCCAGTACTTC.

This sequence joins TRBV5-1 and TRBJ2-1; 8 bases fit TRBD1. In germline, CDR1 is SGHRS, CDR2 YFSETQ. This CDR3 has 14 amino acids. V lost 2 bases to trimming and J lost 6 bases; unmatched junction nucleotides: 4. The CDR3 spells CASSFGQGFNEQFF. For the CDR3, the DNA is TGCGCCAGCAGCTTTGGACAGGGATTCAATGAGCAGTTCTTC. Combining the CDR3 with reference TRBV5-1 and TRBJ2-1 gives the whole variable domain KAGVTQTPRYLIKTRGQQVTLSCSPISGHRSVSWYQQTPGQGLQFLFEYFSETQRNKGNFPGRFSGRQFSNSRSEMNVSTLELGDSALYLCASSFGQGFNEQFFGPGTRLTVL.